The 3 T cell receptor beta chains listed next were all sequenced from one sample in a study of T cell clonality in common variable immunodeficiency. The data were produced by immunoSEQ multiplex PCR, yet TCRdb's version contains in-frame clones alone and is incomplete. The data list about 52,000 clones, none observed once; approximately 2% falls to the top ten. Sequenced sample: peripheral blood mononuclear cells. The receptors were gathered from a person aged 18 to 75 in good health.

This clone appeared many times. The missing CDR3 end, 3 residues past where the read stops, is filled in from the germline J gene. The chain carries TRBV20-1 and TRBJ2-5; the match to TRBD2 covers 10 bases. V lost 5 bases, J lost 5 bases, and 11 bases stayed unmatched. The CDR3 is 15 amino acids. Germline CDR1 is DFQATT and CDR2 is SNEGSKA (reference sequence). The CDR3 is CSAPRAGGPGETQYF. CDR3 DNA (partial): TGCAGTGCTCCGAGAGCGGGAGGGCCGGGGGAGACC.

This clone came up many times. Sequencing ends 3 residues short of the CDR3 end; the germline J gene provides the rest. The V and J genes are TRBV30 and TRBJ2-7; perhaps TRBD2 as D (6 bases). Germline CDR1 reads GTSNPN; CDR2 reads SVGIG (reference sequence). The V gene lost 0 bases and the J gene lost 0 bases, with 9 bases spanning the gap. The CDR3 runs 14 residues. CDR3 DNA (partial): TGTGCCTGGAGTGTCGGCGGGGCCTCCTACGAG. Protein: CAWSVGGASYE. In full, the CDR3 reads CAWSVGGASYEQYF. Complete variable domain (other parts from reference TRBV30 and TRBJ2-7): SQTIHQWPATLVQPVGSPLSLECTVEGTSNPNLYWYRQAAGRGLQLLFYSVGIGQISSEVPQNLSASRPQDRQFILSSKKLLLSDSGFYLCAWSVGGASYEQYFGPGTRLTVT.

This clone was seen repeatedly, ten times or more. The sequence runs out 3 residues before the end of the CDR3; the remainder is reconstructed from the germline J gene. The rearrangement links TRBV2 to TRBJ2-3, with a possible D match to TRBD2 (6 bases). The CDR3 length is 15 residues. Germline values: CDR1 SNHLY, CDR2 FYNNEI. V was shortened by 6 bases and J by 2 bases, with 15 bases between the two germline ends. The CDR3 sequence is CASRRDSFPTDTQYF. CDR3 DNA, as far as it was read: TGTGCCAGCAGGAGGGACTCCTTTCCCACAGATACG.